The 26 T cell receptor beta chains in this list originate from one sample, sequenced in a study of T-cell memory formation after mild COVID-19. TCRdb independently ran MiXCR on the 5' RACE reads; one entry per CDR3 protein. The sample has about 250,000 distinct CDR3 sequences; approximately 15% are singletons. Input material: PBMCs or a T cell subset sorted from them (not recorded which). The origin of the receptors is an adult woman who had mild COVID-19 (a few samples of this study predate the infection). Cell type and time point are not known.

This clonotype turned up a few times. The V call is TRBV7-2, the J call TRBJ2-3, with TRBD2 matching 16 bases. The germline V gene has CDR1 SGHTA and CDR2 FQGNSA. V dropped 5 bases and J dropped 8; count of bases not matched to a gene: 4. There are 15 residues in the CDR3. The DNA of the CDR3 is TGTGCCAGCAGCCCGGGACTAGCGGGAGGGGTTACGCAGTATTTT. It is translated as CASSPGLAGGVTQYF.

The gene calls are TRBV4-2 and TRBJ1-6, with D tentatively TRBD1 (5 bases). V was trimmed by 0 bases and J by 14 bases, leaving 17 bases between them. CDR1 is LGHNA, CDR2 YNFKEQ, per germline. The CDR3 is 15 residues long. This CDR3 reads CASSQEAGQGWSLHF. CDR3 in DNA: TGTGCCAGCAGCCAAGAAGCGGGGCAGGGTTGGTCCCTCCACTTT.

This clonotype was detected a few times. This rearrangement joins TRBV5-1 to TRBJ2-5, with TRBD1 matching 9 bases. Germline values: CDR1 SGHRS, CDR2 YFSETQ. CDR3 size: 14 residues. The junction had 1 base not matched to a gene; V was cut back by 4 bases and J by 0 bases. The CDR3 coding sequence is TGCGCCAGCAGCGGACAGGGGTACCAAGAGACCCAGTACTTC. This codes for CASSGQGYQETQYF.

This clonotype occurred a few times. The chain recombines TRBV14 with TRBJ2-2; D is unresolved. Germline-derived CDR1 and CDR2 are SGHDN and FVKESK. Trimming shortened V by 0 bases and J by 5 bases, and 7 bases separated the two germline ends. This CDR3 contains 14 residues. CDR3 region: CASSQEGMTGELFF. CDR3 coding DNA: TGTGCCAGCAGCCAAGAGGGTATGACCGGGGAGCTGTTTTTT.

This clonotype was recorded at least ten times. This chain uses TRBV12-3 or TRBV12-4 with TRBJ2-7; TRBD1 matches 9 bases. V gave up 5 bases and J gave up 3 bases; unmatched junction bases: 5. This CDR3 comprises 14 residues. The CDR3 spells CASSPRTGVYEQYF. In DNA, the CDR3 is TGTGCCAGCAGTCCCCGGACAGGGGTCTACGAGCAGTACTTC.

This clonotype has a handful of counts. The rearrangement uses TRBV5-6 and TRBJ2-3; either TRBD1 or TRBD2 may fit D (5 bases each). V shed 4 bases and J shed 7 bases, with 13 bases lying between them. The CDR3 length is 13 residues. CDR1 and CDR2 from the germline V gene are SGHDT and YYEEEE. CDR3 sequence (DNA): TGTGCCAGCAGCCGAAGAGGGACGTATACGCAGTATTTT. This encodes CASSRRGTYTQYF. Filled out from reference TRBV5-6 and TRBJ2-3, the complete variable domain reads DAGVTQSPTHLIKTRGQQVTLRCSPKSGHDTVSWYQQALGQGPQFIFQYYEEEERQRGNFPDRFSGHQFPNYSSELNVNALLLGDSALYLCASSRRGTYTQYFGPGTRLTVL.

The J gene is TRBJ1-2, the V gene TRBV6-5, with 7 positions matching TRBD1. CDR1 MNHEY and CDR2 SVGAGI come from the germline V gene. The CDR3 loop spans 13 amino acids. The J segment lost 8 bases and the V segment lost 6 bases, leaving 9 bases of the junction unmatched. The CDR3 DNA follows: TGTGCCAGCAGCTATGACAGGGTTGAAGGCTACACCTTC. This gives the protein CASSYDRVEGYTF.

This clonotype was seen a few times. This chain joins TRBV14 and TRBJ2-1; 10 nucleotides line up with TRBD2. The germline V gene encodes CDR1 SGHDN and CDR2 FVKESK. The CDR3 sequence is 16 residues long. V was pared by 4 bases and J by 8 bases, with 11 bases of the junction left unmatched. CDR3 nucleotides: TGTGCCAGCAGCCGCCCTAGCGGGAGTGGTATCGATGAGCAGTTCTTC. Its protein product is CASSRPSGSGIDEQFF.

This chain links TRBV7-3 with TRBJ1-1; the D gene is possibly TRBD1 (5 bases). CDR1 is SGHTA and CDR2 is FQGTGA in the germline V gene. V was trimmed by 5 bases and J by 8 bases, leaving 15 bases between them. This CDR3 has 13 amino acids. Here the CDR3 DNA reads TGTGCCAGCAGCCACGGGGACCCTTCGGAAGCTTTCTTT. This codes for CASSHGDPSEAFF.

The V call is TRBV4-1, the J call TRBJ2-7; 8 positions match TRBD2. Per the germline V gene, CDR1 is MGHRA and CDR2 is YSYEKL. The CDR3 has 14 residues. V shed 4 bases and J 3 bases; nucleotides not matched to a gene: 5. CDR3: CASSRGLAGYEQYF. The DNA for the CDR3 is TGCGCCAGCAGCCGCGGACTAGCTGGCTACGAGCAGTACTTC.

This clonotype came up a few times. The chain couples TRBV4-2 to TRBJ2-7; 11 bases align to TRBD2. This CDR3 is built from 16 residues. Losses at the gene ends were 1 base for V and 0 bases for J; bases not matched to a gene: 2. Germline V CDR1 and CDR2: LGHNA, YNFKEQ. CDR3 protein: CASSQGLAGTSYEQYF. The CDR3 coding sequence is TGTGCCAGCAGCCAAGGACTAGCGGGGACCTCCTACGAGCAGTACTTC.

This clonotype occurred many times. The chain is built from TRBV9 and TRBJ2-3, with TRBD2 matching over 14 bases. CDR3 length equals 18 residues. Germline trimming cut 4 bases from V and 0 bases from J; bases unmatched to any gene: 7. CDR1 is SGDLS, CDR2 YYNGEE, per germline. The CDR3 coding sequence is TGTGCCAGCAGCCCGCGGACTAGCGGGGGGCCTAGCACAGATACGCAGTATTTT. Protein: CASSPRTSGGPSTDTQYF.

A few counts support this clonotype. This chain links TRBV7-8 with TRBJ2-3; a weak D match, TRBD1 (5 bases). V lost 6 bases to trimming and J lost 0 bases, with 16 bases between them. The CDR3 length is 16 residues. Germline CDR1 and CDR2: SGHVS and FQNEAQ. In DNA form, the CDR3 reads TGTGCCAGCAGTCAGGGCTCCGAGACTAGCACAGATACGCAGTATTTT. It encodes CASSQGSETSTDTQYF. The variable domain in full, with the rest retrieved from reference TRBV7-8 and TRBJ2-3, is GAGVSQSPRYKVAKRGQDVALRCDPISGHVSLFWYQQALGQGPEFLTYFQNEAQLDKSGLPSDRFFAERPEGSVSTLKIQRTQQEDSAVYLCASSQGSETSTDTQYFGPGTRLTVL.

The CDR3 protein is CASSLSRGTNEKLFF. The DNA for the CDR3 is TGTGCCAGCAGCTTATCCAGGGGAACTAATGAAAAACTGTTTTTT. V usage is TRBV7-6 and J usage is TRBJ1-4; a possible D gene is TRBD1 (6 bases). The CDR3 is 15 amino acids. Germline V gene data show CDR1 as SGHVS and CDR2 as FNYEAQ. Trimming removed 2 bases from V and 1 base from J, with 8 bases in between.

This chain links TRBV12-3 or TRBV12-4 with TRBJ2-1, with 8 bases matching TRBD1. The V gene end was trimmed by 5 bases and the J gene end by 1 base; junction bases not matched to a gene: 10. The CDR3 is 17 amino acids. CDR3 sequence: CASSPGDRKVSYNEQFF. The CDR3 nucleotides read TGTGCCAGCAGTCCGGGGGACAGGAAGGTTTCCTACAATGAGCAGTTCTTC.

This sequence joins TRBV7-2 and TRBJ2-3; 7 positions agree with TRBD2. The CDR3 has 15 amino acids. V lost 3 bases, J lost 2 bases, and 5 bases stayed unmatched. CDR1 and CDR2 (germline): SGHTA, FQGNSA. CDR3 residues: CASSFSSGITDTQYF. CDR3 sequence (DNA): TGTGCCAGCAGCTTTTCTAGCGGCATCACAGATACGCAGTATTTT.

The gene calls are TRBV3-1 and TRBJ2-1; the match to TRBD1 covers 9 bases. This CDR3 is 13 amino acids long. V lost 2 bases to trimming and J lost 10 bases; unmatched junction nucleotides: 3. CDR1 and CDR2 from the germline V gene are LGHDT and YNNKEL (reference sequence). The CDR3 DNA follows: TGTGCCAGCAGCCAAATAACAGGGGGCGAGCAGTTCTTC. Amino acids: CASSQITGGEQFF.

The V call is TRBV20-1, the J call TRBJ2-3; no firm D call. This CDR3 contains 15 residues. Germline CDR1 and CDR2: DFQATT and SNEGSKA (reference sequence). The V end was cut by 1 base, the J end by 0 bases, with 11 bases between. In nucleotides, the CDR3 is TGCAGTGCTAGAGTACCCCGGCAGAGCACAGATACGCAGTATTTT. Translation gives CSARVPRQSTDTQYF.

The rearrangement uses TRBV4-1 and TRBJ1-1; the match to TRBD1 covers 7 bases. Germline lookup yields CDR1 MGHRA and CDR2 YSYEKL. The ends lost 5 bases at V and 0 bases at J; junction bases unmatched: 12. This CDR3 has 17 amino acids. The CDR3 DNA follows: TGCGCCAGCAGCAAAGGCGCACAGGGGATCATGAACACTGAAGCTTTCTTT. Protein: CASSKGAQGIMNTEAFF.

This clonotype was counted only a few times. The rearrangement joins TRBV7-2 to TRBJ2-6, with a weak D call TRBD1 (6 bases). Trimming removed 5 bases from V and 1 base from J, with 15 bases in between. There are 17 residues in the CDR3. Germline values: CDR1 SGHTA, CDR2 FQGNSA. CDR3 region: CASSATGQDSGANVLTF. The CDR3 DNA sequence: TGTGCCAGCAGCGCGACAGGTCAGGATTCTGGGGCCAACGTCCTGACTTTC.

This CDR3 is CASSKLAGLADTQYF. The CDR3, as DNA: TGTGCCAGCAGCAAATTGGCTGGACTAGCAGATACGCAGTATTTT. V gene TRBV21-1 combines with J gene TRBJ2-3; TRBD2 is the table's D call and was not checked against the DNA. TRBV21-1 is tagged as a pseudogene. The CDR3 extends over 15 amino acids.

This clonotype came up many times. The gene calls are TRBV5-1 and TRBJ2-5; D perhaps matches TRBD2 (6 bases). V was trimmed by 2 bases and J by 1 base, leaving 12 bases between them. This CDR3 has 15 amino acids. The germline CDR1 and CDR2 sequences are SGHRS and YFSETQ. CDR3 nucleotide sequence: TGCGCCAGCAGCTTCACGGGGGACTTCCAAGAGACCCAGTACTTC. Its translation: CASSFTGDFQETQYF.

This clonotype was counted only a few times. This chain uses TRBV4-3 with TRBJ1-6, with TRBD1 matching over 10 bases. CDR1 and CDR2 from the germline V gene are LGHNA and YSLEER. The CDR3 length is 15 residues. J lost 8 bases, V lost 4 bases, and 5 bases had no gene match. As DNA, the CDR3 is TGCGCCAGCAGCCCCCGTGGGACAGGGGATTCACCCCTCCACTTT. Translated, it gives CASSPRGTGDSPLHF.

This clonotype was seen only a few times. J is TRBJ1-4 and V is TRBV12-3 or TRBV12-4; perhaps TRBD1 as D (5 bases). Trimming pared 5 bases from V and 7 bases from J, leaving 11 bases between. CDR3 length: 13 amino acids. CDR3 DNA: TGTGCCAGCAGTCCCAGGGAGGGTGAAAAACTGTTTTTT. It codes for CASSPREGEKLFF.

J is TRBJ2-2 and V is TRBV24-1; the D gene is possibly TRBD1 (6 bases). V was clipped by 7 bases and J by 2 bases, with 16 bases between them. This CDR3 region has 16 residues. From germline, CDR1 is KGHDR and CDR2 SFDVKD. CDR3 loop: CATSPRGRGNTGELFF. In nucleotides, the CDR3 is TGTGCCACCAGCCCCAGGGGTCGGGGAAACACCGGGGAGCTGTTTTTT.

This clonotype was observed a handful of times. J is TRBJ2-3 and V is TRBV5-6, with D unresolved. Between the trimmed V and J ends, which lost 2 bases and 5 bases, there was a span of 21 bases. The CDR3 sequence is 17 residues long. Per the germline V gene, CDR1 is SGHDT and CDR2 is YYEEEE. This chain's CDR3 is CASSFPQHPPRLDTQYF. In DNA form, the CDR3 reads TGTGCCAGCAGCTTCCCACAGCATCCCCCTCGACTAGATACGCAGTATTTT.